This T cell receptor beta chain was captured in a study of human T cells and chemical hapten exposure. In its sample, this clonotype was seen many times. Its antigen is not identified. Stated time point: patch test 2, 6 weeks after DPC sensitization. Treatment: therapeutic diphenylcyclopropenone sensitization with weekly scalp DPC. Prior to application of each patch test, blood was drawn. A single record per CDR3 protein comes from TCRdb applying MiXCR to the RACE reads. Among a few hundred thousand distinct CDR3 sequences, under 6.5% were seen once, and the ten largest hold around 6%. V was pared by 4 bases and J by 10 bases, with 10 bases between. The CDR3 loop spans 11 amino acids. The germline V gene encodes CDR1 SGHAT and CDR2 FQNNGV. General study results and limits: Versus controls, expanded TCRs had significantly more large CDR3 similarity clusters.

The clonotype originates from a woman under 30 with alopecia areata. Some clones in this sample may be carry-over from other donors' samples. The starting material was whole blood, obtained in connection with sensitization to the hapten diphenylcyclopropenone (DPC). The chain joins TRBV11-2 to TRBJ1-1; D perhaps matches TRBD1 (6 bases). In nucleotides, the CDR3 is TGTGCCAGCAGCTCAGGGGTGCCAGCTTTCTTT. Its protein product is CASSSGVPAFF.